The entry below gives a single T cell receptor (beta chain) sequence along with its context. The antigen is undetermined. Looked up from germline, CDR1 is SGHAT and CDR2 is FQDESV (reference sequence). There are 12 residues in the CDR3. The ends were cut back, 3 bases at V and 7 bases at J, with 7 bases in the middle. The sample comes from a study of shared clonotypes between healthy human individuals. Study information: Plates per donor: three CD4 naive, three CD4 memory, two CD8 naive, one CD8 memory.

Study-level findings and limits: Non-shared clonotypes were found to have lower generation probabilities than the clonotypes that were shared by all four of the sorted-subset donors.

Profiling relied on immunoSEQ multiplex PCR, and the TCRdb table lists in-frame clones only, not all of them. Of about 120,000 clones listed, around two thirds were seen once; the top ten hold 20% to 25%. The sequence derives from a woman aged 25 to 39 in good health. The sequenced sample consisted of memory CD8+ T cells sorted from blood. As for subset: CD45RO+ cells pooled with CCR7-negative TemRA cells. V usage is TRBV11-1 and J usage is TRBJ2-1; no clear D gene. The CDR3 reads CASSFEQNEQFF. The CDR3 DNA reads TGTGCCAGCAGCTTCGAGCAAAATGAGCAGTTCTTC.